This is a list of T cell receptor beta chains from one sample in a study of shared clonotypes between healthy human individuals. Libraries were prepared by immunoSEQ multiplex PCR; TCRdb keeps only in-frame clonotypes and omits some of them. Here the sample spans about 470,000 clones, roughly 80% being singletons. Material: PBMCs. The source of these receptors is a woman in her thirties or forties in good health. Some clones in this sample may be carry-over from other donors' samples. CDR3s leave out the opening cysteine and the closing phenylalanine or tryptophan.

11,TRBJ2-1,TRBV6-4,ASSPGTANEQF
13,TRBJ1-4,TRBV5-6,ASSVYRAAYEKLF
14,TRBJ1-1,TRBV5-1,ASSQGVPSLNTEAF
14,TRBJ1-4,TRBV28,ASSSTTGTDFEKLF
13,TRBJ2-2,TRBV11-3,ASSPEGAFSGELF
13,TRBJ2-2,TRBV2,ASSEARTVVGELF
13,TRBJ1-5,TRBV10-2,ASSERDRSYQPQH
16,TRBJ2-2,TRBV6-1,ASSEARWGTRGTGELF
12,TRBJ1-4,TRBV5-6,ASSAGTVNEKLF
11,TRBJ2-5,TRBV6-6,ATIGNNQETQY
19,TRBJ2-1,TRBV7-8,ASSHSTQGLAGGPGYNEQF
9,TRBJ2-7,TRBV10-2,ASSDAYEQY
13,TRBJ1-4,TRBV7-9,ASSFAGTGLEKLF
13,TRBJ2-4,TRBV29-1,SVVGRLDAKNIQY
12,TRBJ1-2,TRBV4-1,ASSRPDSFYGYT
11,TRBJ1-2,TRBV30,AWTLLRNYGYT
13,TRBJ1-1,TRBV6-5,ASRTDRAFSTEAF
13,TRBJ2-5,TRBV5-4,ASSLLAGGDETQY
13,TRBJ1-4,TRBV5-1,ASRSQGSTNEKLF
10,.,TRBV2,ASLRGGYEQY
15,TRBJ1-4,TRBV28,ASSQAVLRGRGEKLF
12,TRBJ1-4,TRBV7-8,ASSLRLTSEKLF
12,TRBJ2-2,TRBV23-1,ASSPISVSGELF
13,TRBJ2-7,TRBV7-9,ASSSLGQGSYEQY
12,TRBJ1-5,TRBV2,AGTRDRVNQPQH
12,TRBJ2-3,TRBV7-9,ASSSSGMTDTQY
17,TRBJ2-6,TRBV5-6,ASSLPRGGDFSGANVLT
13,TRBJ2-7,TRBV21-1,ASSSLSIEGRGVN
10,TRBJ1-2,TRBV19,ASSIDTVGYT